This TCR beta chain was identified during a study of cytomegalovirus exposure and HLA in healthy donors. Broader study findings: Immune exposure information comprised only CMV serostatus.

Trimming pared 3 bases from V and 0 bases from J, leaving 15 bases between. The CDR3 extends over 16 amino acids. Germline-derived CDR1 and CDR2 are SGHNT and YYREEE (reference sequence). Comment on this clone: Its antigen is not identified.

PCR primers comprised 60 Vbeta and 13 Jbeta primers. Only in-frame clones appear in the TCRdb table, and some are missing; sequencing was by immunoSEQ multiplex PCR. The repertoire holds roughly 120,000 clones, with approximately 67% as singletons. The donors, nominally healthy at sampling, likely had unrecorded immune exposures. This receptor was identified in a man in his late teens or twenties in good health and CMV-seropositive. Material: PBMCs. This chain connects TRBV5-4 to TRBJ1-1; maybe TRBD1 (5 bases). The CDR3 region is CASSSLGRGLNTEAFF. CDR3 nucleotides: TGTGCCAGCAGCTCGCTCGGGAGGGGCCTGAACACTGAAGCTTTCTTT.